A selection of T cell receptor beta chains follows, all from one sample in a study of CD8 T cells in Susac syndrome. Using its own MiXCR run on the immunoSEQ multiplex PCR reads, TCRdb lists one record per CDR3 protein. The table shows more than 95,000 distinct CDR3 sequences, with over 85% occurring only once. Sequences were obtained from CD4+ T cells from PBMCs. The receptor set was obtained from a human donor in good health. The CDR3 runs from the conserved cysteine through the conserved F or W. D genes are given only for firm matches. Part of the rows lack a size; the others show once, few, many or a class for expanded clones.

J gene	V gene	clone size	D gene	CDR3 DNA	CDR3 protein
TRBJ2-3	TRBV9	once	NA	TGTGCCAGCAGCGTAGCTACGTTGGCAGATACGCAGTATTTT	CASSVATLADTQYF
TRBJ2-7	TRBV20-1	NA	TRBD2	TGCAGTGCTAGAACGACTAGCGGGACCAGCTCCTACGAGCAGTACTTC	CSARTTSGTSSYEQYF
TRBJ2-7	TRBV5-1	NA	NA	TGCGCCAGCAGCTTGGATGGGGAGGTGATATCCTACGAGCAGTACTTC	CASSLDGEVISYEQYF
TRBJ2-1	TRBV5-4	NA	TRBD2	TGTGCCAGCAGCTTGGCTAGCGGCCCTGAGCAGTTCTTC	CASSLASGPEQFF
TRBJ1-3	TRBV6-5	NA	NA	TGTGCCAGCAGTTACTCGGGCCAGGGGACTGGAAACACCATATATTTT	CASSYSGQGTGNTIYF
TRBJ2-3	TRBV23-1	NA	NA	TGCGCCAACCTAAGGGCCTCTGATACGCAGTATTTT	CANLRASDTQYF
TRBJ1-1	TRBV3-1	NA	NA	TGTGCCAGCAGCCGATCGTCTTGGGGGAACACTGAAGCTTTCTTT	CASSRSSWGNTEAFF
TRBJ2-1	TRBV20-1	NA	TRBD2	TGCAGTGCTAGAGACGCACCCGGGACTAGCGCGTACAATGAGCAGTTCTTC	CSARDAPGTSAYNEQFF
TRBJ1-2	TRBV12-3/TRBV12-4	NA	TRBD1	TGTGCCAGCAGTTTAAGCGACAGGGAATTCGGCTACACCTTC	CASSLSDREFGYTF
TRBJ2-5	TRBV21-1	NA	NA	TGTGCCAGCAGCCTCGTGGGAAGCCAAGAGACCCAGTACTTC	CASSLVGSQETQYF
TRBJ1-1	TRBV4-1	NA	NA	TGCGCCAGCAGCCAAGTAGCGAGATTACCTGAAGCTTTCTTT	CASSQVARLPEAFF
TRBJ2-7	TRBV20-1	NA	NA	TGCAGTGCTCGTCTTCCGGTCTCCTACGAGCAGTACTTC	CSARLPVSYEQYF
TRBJ2-1	TRBV20-1	NA	TRBD1	TGCAGTGCTAAGACAGGGGCGGGGTACAATGAGCAGTTCTTC	CSAKTGAGYNEQFF
TRBJ2-1	TRBV7-2	NA	TRBD2	TGTGCCAGCCGACGATTAGCGGGAGTGAATGAGCAGTTCTTC	CASRRLAGVNEQFF
TRBJ2-3	TRBV5-1	NA	NA	TGCGCCAGCAGCTCTGACGGCTTAGATACGCAGTATTTT	CASSSDGLDTQYF
TRBJ2-1	TRBV19	NA	NA	TGTGCCAGTAGTATGGGGCGGGACAATGAGCAGTTCTTC	CASSMGRDNEQFF
TRBJ2-1	TRBV29-1	NA	NA	TGCAGCGTTGACACAGGCCCTAGCTCCTACAATGAGCAGTTCTTC	CSVDTGPSSYNEQFF
TRBJ2-5	TRBV20-1	NA	TRBD2	TGCAGTGCTAGAGCCGGGAGGGACATCCAAGAGACCCAGTACTTC	CSARAGRDIQETQYF
TRBJ1-2	TRBV30	NA	NA	TGTGCCTGGAGCGACGGGGGGACTGACGGGTTACTTAGTGGCTACACCTTC	CAWSDGGTDGLLSGYTF
TRBJ1-1	TRBV5-1	NA	NA	TGCGCCAGCAGCTTGACAGCAGCTGAAGCTTTCTTT	CASSLTAAEAFF
TRBJ2-1	TRBV5-1	once	NA	TGCGCCAGCAGCCCAGGCTCACTCTACAATGAGCAGTTCTTC	CASSPGSLYNEQFF
TRBJ2-7	TRBV25-1	NA	NA	TGTGCCAGCAGACGACAGGACGACTACGAGCAGTACTTC	CASRRQDDYEQYF
TRBJ2-7	TRBV14	NA	TRBD2	TGTGCCAGCAGCCAAGTTACGGGAGGGTACGAGCAGTACTTC	CASSQVTGGYEQYF
TRBJ1-5	TRBV19	NA	NA	TGTGCCACCCGACGCAGTGCGGGCTATAGCAATCAGCCCCAGCATTTT	CATRRSAGYSNQPQHF
TRBJ1-1	TRBV5-4	NA	TRBD1	TGTGCCAGCAGCTTTGGGGGGACAGAGAACACTGAAGCTTTCTTT	CASSFGGTENTEAFF
TRBJ1-2	TRBV25-1	NA	NA	TGTGCCAGCAGTGACCAGGGGAGCTATGGCTACACCTTC	CASSDQGSYGYTF
TRBJ2-1	TRBV5-1	once	NA	TGCGCCAGCAGCAAGGACCTTTACGATGAGCAGTTCTTC	CASSKDLYDEQFF
TRBJ1-3	TRBV30	NA	NA	TGTGCCTGGCTTGGGGAAAACACCATATATTTT	CAWLGENTIYF
TRBJ2-7	TRBV7-2	NA	NA	TGTGCCAGCAGCTTTCTTCTGACGTCCTACGAGCAGTACTTC	CASSFLLTSYEQYF
TRBJ1-1	TRBV3-1	NA	NA	TGTGCCAGCAGCCGTACCAGGACAGCCCGCACTGAAGCTTTCTTT	CASSRTRTARTEAFF
TRBJ2-7	TRBV18	NA	NA	TGTGCCAGCTCACCATCAGCCTCCTACGAGCAGTACTTC	CASSPSASYEQYF
TRBJ2-7	TRBV4-1	NA	NA	TGCGCCAGCAGCCGTACCCTAGCTCTGGGAGTAAGAAGCTCCTACGAGCAGTACTTC	CASSRTLALGVRSSYEQYF
TRBJ1-3	TRBV18	NA	TRBD1	TGTGCCAGCTCACCACCGGGACACAGGGGCTCTGGAAACACCATATATTTT	CASSPPGHRGSGNTIYF
TRBJ2-7	TRBV7-2	NA	TRBD2	TGTGCCAGCAGCTTAGTCGGGGAGGGCCCCTACGAGCAGTACTTC	CASSLVGEGPYEQYF